Sequencing of this T cell receptor (beta chain) was carried out in a study of blood T cells in healthy people across ages. V trimming: 5 bases; J trimming: 6 bases; junction bases outside the gene matches: 16. This CDR3 has 17 residues. CDR1 SGHTA and CDR2 FQGNSA come from the germline V gene. Together with a sample-barcoded 5' primer, a J-beta primer mix was included in a second PCR lasting about 7 to 12 cycles. TCRdb fed the 5' RACE reads into MiXCR, producing one record per CDR3 protein. Among hundreds of thousands of distinct CDR3 sequences, more than 45% were seen once, and the ten largest hold about 26%. There were healthy Caucasian individuals from Russia, aged 6 to 90, serving as donors. Each donor had about 9.6 milliliters of peripheral blood drawn.

This sequence joins TRBV7-2 and TRBJ2-3; 8 positions agree with TRBD2. What was sequenced was blood. This TCR was sampled from a man at least 80 years old in good health. The CDR3 nucleotides read TGTGCCAGCAGCCCCTTCGGGGCCGGGACTAGATCGGATACGCAGTATTTT. It translates to CASSPFGAGTRSDTQYF. The full variable domain, completed using reference TRBV7-2 and TRBJ2-3, is GAGVSQSPSNKVTEKGKDVELRCDPISGHTALYWYRQSLGQGLEFLIYFQGNSAPDKSGLPSDRFSAERTGGSVSTLTIQRTQQEDSAVYLCASSPFGAGTRSDTQYFGPGTRLTVL.